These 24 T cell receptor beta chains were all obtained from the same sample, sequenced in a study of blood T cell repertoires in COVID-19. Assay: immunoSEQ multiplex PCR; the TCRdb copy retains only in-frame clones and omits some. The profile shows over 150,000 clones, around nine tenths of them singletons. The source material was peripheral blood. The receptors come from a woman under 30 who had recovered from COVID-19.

Written as DNA, the CDR3 is TGTGCCAGCAGCAAAGGGACAGGAGGGAGCTACGAGCAGTACGTC. The encoded protein is CASSKGTGGSYEQYV. J is TRBJ2-7 and V is TRBV21-1; the table's D call, TRBD1, has no DNA check behind it. TRBV21-1 is described as a pseudogene. The CDR3 is 15 amino acids.

The CDR3 bases are TGTGCCAGCAGGACCTTTGTTGACAGAATTGGGAACACTGAAGCTTTCTTT. Its protein product is CASRTFVDRIGNTEAFF. This sequence joins TRBV5-6 and TRBJ1-1, with D possibly matching TRBD1 (5 bases). Looked up from germline, CDR1 is SGHDT and CDR2 is YYEEEE. The CDR3 covers 17 residues. Trimming stripped 5 bases from V and 1 base from J, with 21 bases between.

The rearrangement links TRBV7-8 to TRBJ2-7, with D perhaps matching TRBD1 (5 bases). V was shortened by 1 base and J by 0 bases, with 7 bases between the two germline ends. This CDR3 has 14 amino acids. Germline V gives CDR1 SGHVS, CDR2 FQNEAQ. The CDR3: CASSLDRSSYEQYF. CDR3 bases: TGTGCCAGCAGCTTAGACAGGAGCTCCTACGAGCAGTACTTC.

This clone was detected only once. The CDR3 sequence is CAISRGGEWYGYTF. The DNA for the CDR3 is TGTGCCATCAGCCGAGGGGGCGAGTGGTATGGCTACACCTTC. This chain links TRBV10-3 with TRBJ1-2, with 7 bases fitting TRBD1. V lost 6 bases and J lost 5; bases outside the gene matches: 9. CDR1 and CDR2 (germline): ENHRY, SYGVKD. This CDR3 has 14 amino acids.

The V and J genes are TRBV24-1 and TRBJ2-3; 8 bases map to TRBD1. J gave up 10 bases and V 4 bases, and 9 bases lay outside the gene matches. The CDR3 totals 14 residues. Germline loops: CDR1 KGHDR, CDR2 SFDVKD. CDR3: CATSDPGGQAPQYF. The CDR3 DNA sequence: TGTGCCACCAGTGACCCAGGGGGCCAGGCGCCGCAGTATTTT.

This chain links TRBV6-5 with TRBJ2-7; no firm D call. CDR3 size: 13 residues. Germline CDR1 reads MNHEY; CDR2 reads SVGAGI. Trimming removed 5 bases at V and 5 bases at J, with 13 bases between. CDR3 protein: CASSQAAFDEQYF. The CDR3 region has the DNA TGTGCCAGCAGTCAGGCTGCGTTCGACGAGCAGTACTTC.

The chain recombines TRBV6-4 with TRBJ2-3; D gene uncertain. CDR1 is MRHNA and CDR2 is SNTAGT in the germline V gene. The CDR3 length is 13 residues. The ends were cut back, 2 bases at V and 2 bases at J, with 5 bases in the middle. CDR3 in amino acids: CASSDLSTDTQYF. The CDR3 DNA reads TGTGCCAGCAGTGACCTCTCCACAGATACGCAGTATTTT.

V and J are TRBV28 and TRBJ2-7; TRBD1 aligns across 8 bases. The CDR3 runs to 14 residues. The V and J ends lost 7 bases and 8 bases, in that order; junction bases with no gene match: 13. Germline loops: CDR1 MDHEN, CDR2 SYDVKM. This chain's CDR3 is CASIGGQASTKQYF. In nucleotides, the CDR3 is TGTGCCAGCATAGGGGGACAGGCCTCTACGAAGCAGTACTTC.

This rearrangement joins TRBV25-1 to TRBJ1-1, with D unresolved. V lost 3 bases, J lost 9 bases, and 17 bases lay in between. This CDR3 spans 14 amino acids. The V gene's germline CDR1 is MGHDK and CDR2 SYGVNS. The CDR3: CASSDPREAAQAFF. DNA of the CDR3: TGTGCCAGCAGTGATCCCCGCGAGGCAGCACAAGCTTTCTTT.

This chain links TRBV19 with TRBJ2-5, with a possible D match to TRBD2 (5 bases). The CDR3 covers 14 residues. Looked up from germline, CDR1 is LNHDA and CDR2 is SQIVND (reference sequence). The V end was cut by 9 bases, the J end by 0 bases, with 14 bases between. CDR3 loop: CASRSGRYQETQYF. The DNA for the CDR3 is TGTGCCAGCCGCAGCGGAAGGTACCAAGAGACCCAGTACTTC.

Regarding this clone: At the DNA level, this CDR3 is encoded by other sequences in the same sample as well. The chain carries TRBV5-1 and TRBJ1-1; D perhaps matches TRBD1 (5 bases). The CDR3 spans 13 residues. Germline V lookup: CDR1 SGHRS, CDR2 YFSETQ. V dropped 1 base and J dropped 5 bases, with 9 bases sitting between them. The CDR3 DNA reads TGCGCCAGCAGCTTGAGGGGTAGAACTGAAGCTTTCTTT. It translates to CASSLRGRTEAFF.

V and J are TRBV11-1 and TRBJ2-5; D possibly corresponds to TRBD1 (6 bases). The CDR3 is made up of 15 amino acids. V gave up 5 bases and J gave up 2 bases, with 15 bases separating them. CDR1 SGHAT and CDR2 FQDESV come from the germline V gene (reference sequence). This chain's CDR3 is CASSPGQTIQETQYF. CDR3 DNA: TGTGCCAGCAGCCCAGGACAGACTATACAAGAGACCCAGTACTTC.

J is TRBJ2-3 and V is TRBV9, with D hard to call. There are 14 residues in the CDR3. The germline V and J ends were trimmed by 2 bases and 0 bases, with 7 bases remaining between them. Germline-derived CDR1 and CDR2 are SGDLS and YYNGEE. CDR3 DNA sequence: TGTGCCAGCAGCGTCCTAACTAGCACAGATACGCAGTATTTT. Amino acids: CASSVLTSTDTQYF.

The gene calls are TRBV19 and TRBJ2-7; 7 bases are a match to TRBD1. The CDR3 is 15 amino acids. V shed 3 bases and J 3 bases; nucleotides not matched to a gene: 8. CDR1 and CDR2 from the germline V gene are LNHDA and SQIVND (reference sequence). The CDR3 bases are TGTGCCAGTAGTATCCGACAGGGTTGGATCTACGAGCAGTACTTC. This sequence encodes CASSIRQGWIYEQYF.

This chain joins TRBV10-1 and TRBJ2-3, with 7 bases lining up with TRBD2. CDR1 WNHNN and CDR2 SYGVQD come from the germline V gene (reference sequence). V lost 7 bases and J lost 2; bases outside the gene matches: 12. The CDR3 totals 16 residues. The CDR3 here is CASIEGEGHFTDTQYF. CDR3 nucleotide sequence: TGCGCCAGCATCGAAGGGGAGGGGCATTTCACAGATACGCAGTATTTT.

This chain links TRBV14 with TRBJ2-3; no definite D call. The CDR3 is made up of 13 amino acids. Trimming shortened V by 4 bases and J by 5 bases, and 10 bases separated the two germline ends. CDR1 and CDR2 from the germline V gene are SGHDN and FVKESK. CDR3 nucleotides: TGTGCCAGCAGCCTCCAGGTAGGAGATACGCAGTATTTT. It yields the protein CASSLQVGDTQYF.

This CDR3 is CASSYGRGSGNTIYF. The DNA for the CDR3 is TGTGCCAGCAGTTATGGAAGGGGTTCTGGAAACACCATATATTTT. The chain employs TRBV6-5 and TRBJ1-3; D is possibly TRBD1 (5 bases). Germline lookup yields CDR1 MNHEY and CDR2 SVGAGI. This CDR3 spans 15 amino acids. Trimming took 3 bases from V and 1 from J, leaving 10 bases between them.

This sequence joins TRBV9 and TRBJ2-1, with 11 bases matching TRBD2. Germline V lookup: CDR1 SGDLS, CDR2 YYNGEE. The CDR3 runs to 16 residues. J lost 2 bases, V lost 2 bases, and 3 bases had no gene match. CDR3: CASSVQLAGAYNEQFF. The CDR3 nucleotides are TGTGCCAGCAGCGTCCAACTAGCGGGAGCCTACAATGAGCAGTTCTTC.

The CDR3 nucleotides are TGTGCCAGCTCACCTTTGGACAGGGACCGCGAAATGAACACTGAAGCTTTCTTT. This codes for CASSPLDRDREMNTEAFF. The rearrangement uses TRBV18 and TRBJ1-1, with 8 bases aligning to TRBD1. V lost 3 bases and J lost 0; bases outside the gene matches: 12. The germline V gene encodes CDR1 KGHSH and CDR2 LQKENI. The CDR3 runs 18 residues.

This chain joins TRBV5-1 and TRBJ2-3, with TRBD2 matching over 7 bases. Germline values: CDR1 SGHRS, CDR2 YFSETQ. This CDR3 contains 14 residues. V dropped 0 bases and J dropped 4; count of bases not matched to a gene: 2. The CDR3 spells CASSLDLAADTQYF. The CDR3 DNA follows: TGCGCCAGCAGCTTGGACCTAGCGGCAGATACGCAGTATTTT.

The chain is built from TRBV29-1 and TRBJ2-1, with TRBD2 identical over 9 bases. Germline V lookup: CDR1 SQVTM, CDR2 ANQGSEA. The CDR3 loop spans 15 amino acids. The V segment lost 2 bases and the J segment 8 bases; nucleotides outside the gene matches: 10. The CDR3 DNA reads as TGCAGCGTTGAACCAGCGGGGGGCCTTGTGTATGAGCAGTTCTTC. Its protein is CSVEPAGGLVYEQFF.

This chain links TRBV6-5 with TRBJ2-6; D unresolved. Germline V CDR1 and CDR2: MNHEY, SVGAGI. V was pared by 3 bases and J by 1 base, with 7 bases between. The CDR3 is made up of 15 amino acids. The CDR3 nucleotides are TGTGCCAGCAGTTATCAGTCGTCTGGGGCCAACGTCCTGACTTTC. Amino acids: CASSYQSSGANVLTF.

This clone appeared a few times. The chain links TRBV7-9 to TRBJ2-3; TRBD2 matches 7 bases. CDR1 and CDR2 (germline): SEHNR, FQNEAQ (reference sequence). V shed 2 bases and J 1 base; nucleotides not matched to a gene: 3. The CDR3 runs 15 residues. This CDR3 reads CASSLRGGGTDTQYF. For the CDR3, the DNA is TGTGCCAGCAGCTTAAGGGGAGGGGGCACAGATACGCAGTATTTT.

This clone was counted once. DNA for the CDR3: TGTGCCAGTAGTATAGTAGGCGGGACAGTCCCCTACAATGAGCAGTTCTTC. Amino acid sequence: CASSIVGGTVPYNEQFF. The rearrangement uses TRBV19 and TRBJ2-1; perhaps TRBD1 as D (7 bases). The CDR3 contains 17 residues. Germline V gives CDR1 LNHDA, CDR2 SQIVND (reference sequence). V dropped 1 base and J dropped 2 bases, with 15 bases sitting between them.